The source of this T cell receptor (beta chain) is a study of shared clonotypes between healthy human individuals. General study points: The sharing of 4.5% to 5% of naive CD4 clonotypes was seen across a few donors.

Comment on this clone: Its antigen is currently unknown. This sample also contains other DNA sequences that code for the same CDR3.

It was CD45RO-negative cells, positively selected for CCR7, that made up naive CD8 cells, with terminally differentiated effector memory CD45RA+ cells excluded. Libraries were prepared by immunoSEQ multiplex PCR; TCRdb keeps only in-frame clonotypes and omits some of them. This sample has 1.5 million to 2.5 million clones; approximately 94% occur once, and the top ten carry less than 1.5%. The sample consisted of naive CD8+ T cells sorted from blood. The source is a young man in good health.

The CDR3 bases are TGTGCCAGCAGTTTAGCAGGGGGGGCCTACGAGCAGTACTTC. As protein: CASSLAGGAYEQYF. The rearrangement links TRBV28 to TRBJ2-7; D is possibly TRBD1 or TRBD2 (7 bases each). This CDR3 comprises 14 residues. The germline V gene has CDR1 MDHEN and CDR2 SYDVKM. V was cut by 2 bases and J by 2 bases, with 10 bases left in between.